This T cell receptor beta chain was sequenced in a study of cytomegalovirus exposure and HLA in healthy donors (dated by TCRdb to about 2017). Notes on the research overall: An earlier analysis of a few hundred of the donors reported 276 Gb of sequence data and around 120 million unique TCR beta sequences obtained from 150 million to 200 million T cells. An early release covering roughly 580 HLA-typed donors comprised roughly 300 gigabases of sequencing data and about 90 million unique TCR sequences. Among the roughly 370 genotyped donors, around 81% belonged to the genetic ancestry cluster associated with self-reported Caucasian donors. The aim of the study was to test whether cataloging public T cell receptors could identify signatures of past pathogen exposure. Using immunosequencing, the study profiled T cell repertoires from some 670 subjects and related those repertoires to cytomegalovirus serostatus. Besides the first cohort of 666 subjects, a separate validation cohort made up of some 110 different subjects was used. The study combined high-throughput TCR immunosequencing, statistical association of individual TCRs with disease status, and machine learning to predict cytomegalovirus infection status. A later analysis re-examined previously published TCR beta repertoires from about 700 donors and added high-resolution HLA genotyping to investigate patterns of TCR occurrence. Rather than drawing on any new phenotypic data, the later analysis identified candidate immune exposures from TCR beta sequences and the way those sequences occurred across donors. An earlier analysis of several hundred of the donors used high-throughput TCR beta sequencing to judge whether each TCR beta V gene segment behaved as functional or pseudogenic. Donor age, sex, ethnicity and CMV serostatus were compiled together with the repertoire data. A later genetic analysis used genome-wide SNP genotypes for 398 of the 666 donors, treating that subset as a discovery cohort. Every discovery cohort repertoire had been produced on one sequencing platform. HLA typing covered class I and class II loci at four-digit resolution. Typing coverage differed by locus: A, B, C, DRB1 and DQB1 were typed in about 620-630 donors, DQA1 in roughly 500, DPA1 in 606, and DPB1 in 450 to 490. Roughly five DR-DQ haplotypes were handled as single units for association and clustering, since linkage in the cohort was strong. On average, roughly 200,000 unique TCR beta nucleotide sequences were sequenced per donor among a few hundred genotyped donors of the cohort, with roughly 18% of those sequences being non-productive.

What the study reported, not specific to this receptor: Over 15 rarely observed V segments, including chromosome 9 orphons, were excluded from the earlier analysis of a few hundred of the donors because counts were too low. A further reported finding was that TCR beta sequences accurately predicted the HLA-A and HLA-B alleles for most subjects in the first cohort. When HLA alleles, especially DR and DQ, strongly co-occurred, attributing TCR associations to individual alleles was difficult. At a false discovery rate of 0.05, a later analysis linked about 17,000 TCR beta sequences to specific HLA alleles. A later analysis reported that several top co-occurrence clusters appeared linked to parvovirus B19, influenza, CMV and Epstein-Barr virus. Because HLA typing was unavailable for some donors at each locus, only the typed subset was used in association tests. In a later genetic analysis, a missense DCLRE1C variant was associated with V-gene and J-gene trimming of TCR beta chains, and the association was replicated in an independent cohort. A later analysis found that TCR association rates varied across HLA loci, with DRB1 alleles showing the most associated TCRs and HLA-C alleles the fewest. According to a later analysis, most CMV-associated TCR beta chains appeared to be HLA-restricted, and the HLA associations seemed to be driven largely by CMV exposure. An earlier analysis of around 540 of the donors showed that most TCR beta V segments appeared in productive rearrangements either about 87% or about 30% of the time, which broadly matched IMGT annotations. Correlated functional status among segregating V segments might reflect linkage disequilibrium, but an unknown experimental factor could not be ruled out. The authors suggested that the approach could potentially be extended to other disease states and immunological phenotypes. The presence/absence analyses assumed that sequencing depth was roughly uniform across donors, and that assumption may not be true. The classifier was reported to diagnose cytomegalovirus status with high specificity and sensitivity in both the original and validation cohorts. For the cohort, immune exposure information was limited to CMV serostatus. A group of highly shared sequence variants was considered likely to be a technical artifact of the sequencing pipeline. Some IMGT-functional V segments, including TRBV6-2 and TRBV6-3, could not be distinguished by the 87-base-pair reads and were therefore excluded. In vitro tests confirmed that three of the cytomegalovirus-associated TCR beta chains recognize cytomegalovirus antigens. Most TCR sequences were observed very rarely across donors, whereas some public TCRs were present in many individuals. A later genetic analysis reported fewer N-insertions in productive TCRs among donors in an Asian-associated ancestry cluster than the roughly 620-donor mean. In a later analysis, HLA-associated TCR beta chains were found to be more clonally expanded and to have lower generation probabilities than equally common non-associated chains. In the study, 150 to 200 TCR beta chains were listed as associated with cytomegalovirus. The cohort was sequenced for TCR beta chains only, and without alpha or paired-chain data the features that could be detected were limited.

A note on this clone: Its antigen target is currently unknown. One base away there is no much larger clone; base qualities are not given.

From a lookup of the germline V gene, CDR1 and CDR2 are SGDLS and YYNGEE. V lost 6 bases and J lost 2 bases; the stretch between them is 13 bases long. From the cysteine through the phenylalanine, the CDR3 covers 14 amino acids. Only the CDR3 portion is preserved as DNA: 42 bases, with reading frame beginning at the first base. Libraries were prepared through the immunoSEQ multiplex PCR assay. A mixture of 60 forward primers for TCR Vbeta segments and 13 reverse primers for TCR Jbeta segments was used in the multiplex PCR. Amplification of the CDR3 region of rearranged TCR beta genes was performed with a multiplex PCR assay on genomic DNA. Amplified TCR beta libraries were sequenced as 87-base-pair reads on the Illumina HiSeq System. Per the source publication's procedure: In a later analysis, around 80 million unique TCR beta chains were counted across the roughly 610 repertoires, and about 10 million of these chains were shared by at least two donors. Raw reads were error-corrected and collapsed into unique sequences by a nearest-neighbor algorithm in which closely related sequences were merged to remove PCR and sequencing errors. Alignment of CDR3 sequences to IMGT reference sequences was used to assign V, D and J gene segments. For a sequence to be retained, a match of at least six nucleotides was required to both a V gene segment and a J gene segment. A rearrangement counted as productive if the CDR3 had no stop codons and remained in frame with V and J, and every other rearrangement counted as non-productive. CDR3 was defined according to IMGT convention as the region running from the second conserved V-encoded cysteine to the conserved J-encoded phenylalanine. The earlier analysis of about 560 of the donors excluded any sequence lacking an unambiguous match to a single V gene segment. An earlier analysis of approximately 590 of the donors called V segments functional above 56.7% productive rearrangements and segregating when the between-donor standard deviation exceeded 5%. A statistical classification framework was built to diagnose cytomegalovirus status from the catalog of TCR beta chain sequences. In a later analysis, V and J genes were assigned by comparing TCR nucleotide sequences against IMGT/GENE-DB human TR gene sequences. In a later analysis, CDR3 sequences and most-parsimonious VDJ recombination scenarios were assigned using the TCRdist pipeline. In a later analysis, each TCR beta chain was defined by its CDR3 amino acid sequence together with its V-gene family, and reads without a unique V-gene family were excluded. As a way to deal with suspected cross-contamination and a sequencing artifact, a later analysis dropped 450 to 600 nucleotide sequences that were highly shared and had low generation probability. For each public chain, a later analysis derived a clonal expansion index from normalized ranks of inferred template counts within each repertoire. In a later analysis, generation probabilities were computed with a VDJ recombination model fitted to out-of-frame rearrangements, and the resulting probabilities were checked against IGoR. Hypergeometric tests were used in a later analysis to score TCR-TCR, TCR-HLA and TCR-CMV co-occurrence, with a repertoire-size bias correction applied to the TCR pairs. In a later analysis, false discovery rates were estimated by permuting HLA or CMV assignments 20 times. In a later analysis, co-occurring TCRs were grouped using DBSCAN, and TCRdist sequence similarity was added for clustering within HLA-allele-positive subsets. Co-occurrence clustering excluded repertoires with fewer than 30,000 or more than 120,000 public chains, plus five with anomalous nucleotide sharing. The table was pulled from immuneACCESS by TCRdb, which kept in-frame rearrangements only. Such tables lose some clones; where checked, under half of the loss comes from unresolved V genes, and the rest has no known cause. The V and J calls and the clone size are those of that table, but D and trimming were determined from the DNA. In this sample the table shows a few hundred thousand clones, about 90% of which occur a single time. The top ten constitute approximately 1.5% of the sample.

In total, roughly 670 healthy bone marrow donors made up the cohort. At the time of sampling, all cohort members were nominally healthy, though unrecorded immune exposures were likely present. The donor tested CMV seronegative, placing the donor among the 300 to 400 seronegative members of the cohort. A peripheral blood sample was collected from each donor, and TCR beta sequencing was performed on peripheral blood mononuclear cells. The Qiagen DNeasy Blood Extraction Kit was used to extract genomic DNA from the blood cell samples. The receptor chain draws on TRBV9 and TRBJ2-3; the D gene is unclear. Sequenced input: PBMCs. The TCR comes from a girl aged 2-10 years in good health and CMV-seronegative. The CDR3 reads as follows: CASTPPQNTDTQYF. The bases are TGTGCCAGCACCCCCCCCCAAAACACAGATACGCAGTATTTT. Here the CDR3 is joined to the reference TRBV9 and TRBJ2-3 genes, and the full variable domain is: DSGVTQTPKHLITATGQRVTLRCSPRSGDLSVYWYQQSLDQGLQFLIQYYNGEERAKGNILERFSAQQFPDLHSELNLSSLELGDSALYFCASTPPQNTDTQYFGPGTRLTVL.